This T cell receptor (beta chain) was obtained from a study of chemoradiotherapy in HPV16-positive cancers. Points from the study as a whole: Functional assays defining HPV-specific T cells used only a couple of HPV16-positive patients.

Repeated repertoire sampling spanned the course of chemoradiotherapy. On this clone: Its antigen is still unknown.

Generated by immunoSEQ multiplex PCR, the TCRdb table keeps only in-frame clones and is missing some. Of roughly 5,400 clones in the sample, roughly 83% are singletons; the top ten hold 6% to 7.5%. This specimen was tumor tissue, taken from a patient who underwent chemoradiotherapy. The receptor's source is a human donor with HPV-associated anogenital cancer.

For the CDR3, the DNA is TGTGCCAGCAGCTTAGATGGCTACGAGCAGTACTTC. It encodes CASSLDGYEQYF. The gene calls are TRBV11-2 and TRBJ2-7; D gene uncertain. V gave up 0 bases and J gave up 3 bases, with 3 bases separating them. CDR3 size: 12 residues. In germline, CDR1 is SGHAT, CDR2 FQNNGV.